The TCR beta chain described here comes from a study of CD8 T cells in Susac syndrome. Study details: When blood was drawn, patients with Susac syndrome were on intravenous immunoglobulin alone, on corticosteroids, or therapy-naive.

Random hexamers primed reverse transcription of about 0.45 to 1 ug RNA. A multiplex approach, immunoSEQ multiplex PCR, amplified TCR beta CDR3 across 54 Vbeta and 13 Jbeta. TCRdb analysed the immunoSEQ multiplex PCR reads with MiXCR anew, one entry per CDR3 protein. The repertoire includes about 170,000 distinct CDR3 sequences, roughly 95% of them detected once, and 0.095% to 0.15% sits in the top ten. General study points: In its TCR sequencing and HLA analysis, the study acknowledged that the number of individuals was relatively small.

V shed 4 bases and J 5 bases; nucleotides not matched to a gene: 10. CDR3 size: 16 residues. Germline assignment: CDR1 SGHNT and CDR2 YENEEA. In the case of this clonotype: No antigen is known for it.

The V gene is TRBV11-3, the J gene TRBJ2-1, with 8 bases fitting TRBD1. Sequencing was carried out using CD4+ T cells from PBMCs. The sequence was collected from a human donor with Susac syndrome. CDR3 in amino acids: CASSSTGAYENNEQFF. DNA of the CDR3: TGTGCCAGCAGCTCGACAGGGGCCTACGAAAACAATGAGCAGTTCTTC.